Listed below are T cell receptor beta chains from one sample, sequenced in a study of T-cell memory formation after mild COVID-19. TCRdb re-derived calls from the 5' RACE reads in MiXCR, one entry per CDR3 protein. The table lists about 270,000 distinct CDR3 sequences, about 16% of them singletons. The sequenced sample consisted of PBMCs or a T cell subset sorted from them (not recorded which). The receptors derive from a man aged 18-30 years who had mild COVID-19 (a few samples of this study predate the infection). Cell type and time point are not known. Each CDR3 is given with its conserved first and last residue. The D gene is left open where the match is weak. Expanded clones are given a class, and other clones once, few, many or no size at all.

j_call clone_size v_call d_call cdr3_nt cdr3_aa
TRBJ2-2 few TRBV5-6 - TGTGCCAGCAGCTTGGCTGCGCTTGAGGACACCGGGGAGCTGTTTTTT CASSLAALEDTGELFF
TRBJ2-5 many TRBV2 - TGTGCCACTACCTCCTCTGGTGAGACCCAGTACTTC CATTSSGETQYF
TRBJ2-3 - TRBV9 - TGTGCCAGCAGCGGGGGGGCCCTCGCCGGAGATACGCAGTATTTT CASSGGALAGDTQYF
TRBJ1-1 - TRBV6-6 TRBD1 TGTGCCAGCAGCCGAGGGACAGGGGTAGCAGCTTTCTTT CASSRGTGVAAFF
TRBJ2-3 - TRBV7-8 - TGTGCCAGCAGCCAAGTTGAGGGGGTTTACACAGATACGCAGTATTTT CASSQVEGVYTDTQYF
TRBJ2-3 few TRBV11-2 TRBD2 TGTGCCAGCAGCTTAGCCCCCACTAGCGGAGAGAGCACAGATACGCAGTATTTT CASSLAPTSGESTDTQYF
TRBJ2-3 few TRBV5-1 TRBD2 TGCGCCAGCAGCTTGAGGCGGGCTAGCGGGACAGATACGCAGTATTTT CASSLRRASGTDTQYF
TRBJ1-1 few TRBV4-1 - TGCGCCAGCAGCCAAGTTTACCTCACGATTTCCGGGCGAATGGCTTTCTTT CASSQVYLTISGRMAFF
TRBJ1-2 few TRBV6-1 - TGTGCCACCCTGGCTGGCGGGGCGGCGGGTTATGGCTACACCTTC CATLAGGAAGYGYTF
TRBJ2-1 - TRBV5-1 TRBD2 TGCGCCAGCAGCCCAAGGCGGGGGGGCTCCTATGAGCAGTTCTTC CASSPRRGGSYEQFF
TRBJ2-1 - TRBV7-2 - TGTGCCAGCAGCTTAGCGGTCAGGGGTGGTGAGCAGTTCTTC CASSLAVRGGEQFF
TRBJ2-3 many TRBV9 TRBD1 TGTGCCAGCAGCTCGGACAGGGTCACAGATACGCAGTATTTT CASSSDRVTDTQYF
TRBJ2-7 - TRBV7-2 - TGTGCCAGCAGCTTAGGGTGGTCAGGGACCGGAGAGCAGTACTTC CASSLGWSGTGEQYF
TRBJ2-1 many TRBV4-2 TRBD2 TGTGCCAGCAGCCAAGATGACGGGGGGACGTACAATGAGCAGTTCTTC CASSQDDGGTYNEQFF
TRBJ1-1 - TRBV20-1 TRBD1 TGCAGTGCCACAGGGGGCGGCACTGAAGCTTTCTTT CSATGGGTEAFF
TRBJ1-3 few TRBV28 - TGTGCCAGCACCTCGTTGGGGCCTCTCTCTGGAAACACCATATATTTT CASTSLGPLSGNTIYF
TRBJ2-1 - TRBV5-1 TRBD2 TGCGCCAGCAGCCTTAGCGGGGGCCTCAATGAGCAGTTCTTC CASSLSGGLNEQFF
TRBJ2-3 few TRBV20-1 - TGCAGTGCGCGGGACAGTAGCACAGATACGCAGTATTTT CSARDSSTDTQYF
TRBJ1-1 - TRBV5-1 TRBD1 TGCGCCAGCAGCTTTACGGACAGGTCCTTAGGCACTGAAGCTTTCTTT CASSFTDRSLGTEAFF
TRBJ2-7 - TRBV3-1 TRBD2 TGTGCCAGCGCGCGCCGGGGGGGCAACGAGCAGTACTTC CASARRGGNEQYF
TRBJ1-2 few TRBV7-2 - TGTGCCAGCAGCTTAGTTGGGGGGAGCGATGGCTACACCTTC CASSLVGGSDGYTF
TRBJ2-5 few TRBV28 TRBD1 TGTGCCAGCACCTATGGGACAGGGGTTGTGACCCAGTACTTC CASTYGTGVVTQYF
TRBJ2-7 - TRBV7-2 TRBD2 TGTGCCAGCAGCCCCTGGACTAGCTCCTACGAGCAGTACTTC CASSPWTSSYEQYF
TRBJ1-1 - TRBV7-3 TRBD1 TGTGCCAGCAGTATGACAGGGGGTGGTAGCACTGAAGCTTTCTTT CASSMTGGGSTEAFF
TRBJ1-2 - TRBV5-1 - TGCGCCAGCAGCTCGGACGGACCGCCGGGGGGTGGCTACACCTTC CASSSDGPPGGGYTF
TRBJ2-5 few TRBV11-2 TRBD1 TGTGCCAGCAGCTCACAGGGGGCGTTCGGTGAGACCCAGTACTTC CASSSQGAFGETQYF
TRBJ1-1 few TRBV2 - TGTGCCACCCAGATTACGGGGACTGAAGCTTTCTTT CATQITGTEAFF
TRBJ1-3 - TRBV7-9 - TGTGCCAGCAGCTCCACAGAGTTCACCATATATTTT CASSSTEFTIYF
TRBJ2-3 few TRBV5-1 - TGCGCCAGCAGCTTGGGGCGTGTAGCGGTATACGCGGGTACGCAGTATTTT CASSLGRVAVYAGTQYF
TRBJ1-2 few TRBV29-1 - TGCAGCGTTGAAGATGGGGACTCCTATGGCTACACCTTC CSVEDGDSYGYTF
TRBJ1-5 many TRBV19 - TGTGCCAGTAGTCAAAGGGGTGGACAGATCAATCAGCCCCAGCATTTT CASSQRGGQINQPQHF
TRBJ1-2 - TRBV5-1 TRBD1 TGCGCCAGCAGCTTGGGGACAGGGGCGGAAGGCTACACCTTC CASSLGTGAEGYTF